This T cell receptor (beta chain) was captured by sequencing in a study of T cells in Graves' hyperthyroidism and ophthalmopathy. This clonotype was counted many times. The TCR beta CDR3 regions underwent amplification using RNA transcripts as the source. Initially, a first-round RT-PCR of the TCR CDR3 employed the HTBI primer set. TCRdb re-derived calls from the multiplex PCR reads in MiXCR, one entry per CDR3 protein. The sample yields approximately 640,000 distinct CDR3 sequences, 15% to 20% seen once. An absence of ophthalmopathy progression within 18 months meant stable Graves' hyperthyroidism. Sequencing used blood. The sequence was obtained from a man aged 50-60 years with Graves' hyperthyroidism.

CDR3 sequence reads: CASSRIRGPNEKLFF. DNA for the CDR3: TGTGCCAGCAGTAGAATCAGGGGACCTAATGAAAAACTGTTTTTT. This chain joins TRBV6-1 and TRBJ1-4; perhaps TRBD1 as D (6 bases). The CDR3 is 15 residues long. Germline CDR1 is MNHNS and CDR2 is SASEGT. With 5 bases removed from V and 3 bases from J, the gap between germline ends came to 13 bases.